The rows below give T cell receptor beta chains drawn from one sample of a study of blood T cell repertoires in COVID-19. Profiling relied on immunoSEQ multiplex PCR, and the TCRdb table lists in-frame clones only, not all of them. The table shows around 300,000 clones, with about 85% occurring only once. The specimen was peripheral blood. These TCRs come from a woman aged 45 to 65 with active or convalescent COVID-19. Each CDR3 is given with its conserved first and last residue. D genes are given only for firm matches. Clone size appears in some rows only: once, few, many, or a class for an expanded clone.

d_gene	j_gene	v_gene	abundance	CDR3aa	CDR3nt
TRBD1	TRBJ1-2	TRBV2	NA	CASSLGQVDTF	TGTGCCAGCAGTCTCGGACAGGTGGACACCTTC
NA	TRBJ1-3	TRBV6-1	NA	CASSDLGNTIYF	TGTGCCAGCAGTGACCTGGGAAACACCATATATTTT
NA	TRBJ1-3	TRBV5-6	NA	CASSGPNENTIYF	TGTGCCAGCAGCGGGCCGAATGAAAACACCATATATTTT
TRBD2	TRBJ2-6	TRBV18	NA	CASSLGLAGANVLTF	TGTGCCAGCTCCCTAGGACTAGCCGGGGCCAACGTCCTGACTTTC
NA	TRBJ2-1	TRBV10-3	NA	CAISESGGDQFF	TGTGCCATCAGTGAGTCTGGGGGCGACCAGTTCTTC
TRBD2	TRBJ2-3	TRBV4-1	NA	CASSTRLAVTDTQYF	TGCGCCAGCAGCACACGACTAGCGGTCACAGATACGCAGTATTTT
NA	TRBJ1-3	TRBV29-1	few	CSVVAGSGNTIYF	TGCAGCGTTGTAGCCGGCTCTGGAAACACCATATATTTT
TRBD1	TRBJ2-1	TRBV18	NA	CASSPPRGQGLGEQFF	TGTGCCAGCTCACCACCGCGAGGACAGGGGCTTGGGGAGCAGTTCTTC
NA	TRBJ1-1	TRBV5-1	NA	CASSLRGGPTNTEAFF	TGCGCCAGCAGCTTGAGGGGAGGGCCGACGAACACTGAAGCTTTCTTT
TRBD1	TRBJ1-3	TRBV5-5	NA	CASSLYDRAGNTIYF	TGTGCCAGCAGCTTGTATGACAGGGCTGGAAACACCATATATTTT
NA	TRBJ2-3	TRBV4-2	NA	CASSQEGRDTDTQYF	TGTGCCAGCAGCCAAGAGGGGCGGGACACAGATACGCAGTATTTT
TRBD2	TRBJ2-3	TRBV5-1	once	CASSLDPRASGRVADTQYF	TGCGCCAGCAGCTTAGACCCTCGGGCTAGCGGGAGGGTAGCGGATACGCAGTATTTT
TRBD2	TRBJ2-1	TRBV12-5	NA	CASGSPSGGKGNEQFF	TGTGCTAGTGGTTCTCCTAGCGGGGGCAAGGGGAATGAGCAGTTCTTC
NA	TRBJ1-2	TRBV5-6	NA	CASSVDTGGGYTF	TGTGCCAGCAGCGTTGACACCGGTGGTGGCTACACCTTC
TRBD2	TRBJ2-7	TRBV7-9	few	CASSPRPRLAGVHEQYF	TGTGCCAGCAGCCCACGACCCAGACTAGCGGGAGTCCACGAGCAGTACTTC
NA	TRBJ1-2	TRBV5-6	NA	CASSLSGGWGYGYTF	TGTGCCAGCAGCTTGAGTGGAGGGTGGGGCTATGGCTACACCTTC
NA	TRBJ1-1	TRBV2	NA	CASKGTGWNTEAFF	TGTGCCAGCAAAGGAACAGGGTGGAACACTGAAGCTTTCTTT
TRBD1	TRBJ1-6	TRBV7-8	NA	CASSFETGTGESPLHF	TGTGCCAGCAGCTTTGAGACCGGGACAGGGGAGTCACCCCTCCACTTT
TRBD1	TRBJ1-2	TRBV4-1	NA	CASSFRTGDNYGYTF	TGCGCCAGCAGCTTCAGGACAGGGGATAACTATGGCTACACCTTC
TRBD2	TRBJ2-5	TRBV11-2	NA	CASSLDLGRGETQYF	TGTGCCAGCAGCTTAGATTTAGGGAGGGGAGAGACCCAGTACTTC
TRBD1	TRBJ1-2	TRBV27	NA	CASSLWGQKGWHYGYTF	TGTGCCAGCAGTTTATGGGGACAGAAGGGGTGGCACTATGGCTACACCTTC
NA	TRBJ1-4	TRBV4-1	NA	CASSRLDAGSEKLFF	TGCGCCAGCAGCCGATTGGACGCGGGGAGTGAAAAACTGTTTTTT
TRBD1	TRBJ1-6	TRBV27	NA	CASSLAGGNSPLHF	TGTGCCAGCAGTTTAGCAGGGGGGAATTCACCCCTCCACTTT
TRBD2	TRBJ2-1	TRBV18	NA	CASSNPGTSKFF	TGTGCCAGCTCAAACCCCGGGACTAGTAAGTTCTTC
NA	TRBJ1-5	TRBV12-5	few	CASGSGRMMSNQPQHF	TGTGCTAGTGGTTCGGGAAGGATGATGAGCAATCAGCCCCAGCATTTT
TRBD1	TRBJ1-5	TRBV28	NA	CASRLTGPSNQPQHF	TGTGCCAGCAGATTGACAGGGCCCAGCAATCAGCCCCAGCATTTT
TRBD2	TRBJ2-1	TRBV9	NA	CASSVRLAGTNEQFF	TGTGCCAGCAGCGTGCGGCTAGCGGGAACCAATGAGCAGTTCTTC
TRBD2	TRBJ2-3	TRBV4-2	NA	CASSRGLAGGQGTDTQYF	TGTGCCAGCAGCCGGGGACTAGCGGGAGGCCAAGGTACAGATACGCAGTATTTT
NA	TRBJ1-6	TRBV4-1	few	CASSQGMARGFKNSPLHF	TGCGCCAGCAGCCAAGGAATGGCCAGGGGATTCAAGAATTCACCCCTCCACTTT
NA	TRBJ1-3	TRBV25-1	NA	CASRGQNLNTIYF	TGTGCCAGCCGCGGACAGAACCTAAACACCATATATTTT
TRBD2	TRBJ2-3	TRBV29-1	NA	CSVAPTSGTTDTQYF	TGCAGCGTTGCCCCGACTAGCGGTACCACAGATACGCAGTATTTT
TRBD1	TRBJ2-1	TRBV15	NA	CATSRDPGQYNEQFF	TGTGCCACCAGCAGAGACCCGGGACAGTACAATGAGCAGTTCTTC
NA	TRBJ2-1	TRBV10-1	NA	CASSGGGWYNEQFF	TGCGCCAGCAGTGGGGGAGGTTGGTACAATGAGCAGTTCTTC
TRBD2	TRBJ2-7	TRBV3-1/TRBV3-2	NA	CASSQPRGPSGSQYEQYF	TGTGCCAGCAGCCAACCGAGGGGGCCTAGCGGGAGTCAGTACGAGCAGTACTTC
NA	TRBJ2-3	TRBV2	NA	CASSPIPRASTDTQYF	TGTGCCAGCAGTCCCATCCCGCGAGCTAGCACAGATACGCAGTATTTT
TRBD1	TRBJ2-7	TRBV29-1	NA	CSAGQGEYEQYF	TGCAGCGCGGGACAGGGGGAGTACGAGCAGTACTTC
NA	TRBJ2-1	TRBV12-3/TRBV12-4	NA	CASSGYNEQFF	TGTGCCAGCAGCGGCTACAATGAGCAGTTCTTC
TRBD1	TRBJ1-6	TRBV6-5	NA	CASSPMDRVYSPLHF	TGTGCCAGCAGTCCTATGGACAGGGTTTATTCACCCCTCCACTTT
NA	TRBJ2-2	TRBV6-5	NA	CASRRGAGELFF	TGTGCCAGCAGGCGTGGAGCCGGGGAGCTGTTTTTT
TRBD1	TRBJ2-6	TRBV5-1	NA	CASSPRGTHRDRENNVLTF	TGCGCCAGCAGCCCCCGGGGGACCCATCGGGACAGGGAGAATAACGTCCTGACTTTC
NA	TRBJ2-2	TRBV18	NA	CASSPDRMNTGELFF	TGTGCCAGCTCACCAGACAGAATGAACACCGGGGAGCTGTTTTTT
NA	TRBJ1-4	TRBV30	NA	CAWSRGLNEKLFF	TGTGCCTGGAGTAGGGGACTAAATGAAAAACTGTTTTTT
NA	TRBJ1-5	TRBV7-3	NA	CASSLLILKLVRQPQHF	TGTGCCAGCAGCCTCCTGATTTTAAAACTTGTTAGACAGCCCCAGCATTTT
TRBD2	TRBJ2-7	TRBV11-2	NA	CASRKFGTSGSGEQYF	TGTGCCAGCAGAAAATTCGGGACTAGCGGGAGCGGCGAGCAGTACTTC